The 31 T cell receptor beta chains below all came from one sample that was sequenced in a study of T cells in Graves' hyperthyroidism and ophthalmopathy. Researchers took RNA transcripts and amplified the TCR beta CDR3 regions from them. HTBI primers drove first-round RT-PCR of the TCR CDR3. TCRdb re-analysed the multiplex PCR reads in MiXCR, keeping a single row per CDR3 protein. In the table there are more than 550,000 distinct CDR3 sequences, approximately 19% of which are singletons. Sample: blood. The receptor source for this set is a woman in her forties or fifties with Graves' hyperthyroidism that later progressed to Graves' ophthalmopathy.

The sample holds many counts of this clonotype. The DNA for the CDR3 is TGCAGTGCTTTTACCCGGGACTATGGCTACACCTTC. It specifies CSAFTRDYGYTF. This chain uses TRBV20-1 with TRBJ1-2, with no clear D. Germline loops: CDR1 DFQATT, CDR2 SNEGSKA (reference sequence). The CDR3 runs 12 residues. V lost 5 bases, J lost 3 bases, and 10 bases lay in between.

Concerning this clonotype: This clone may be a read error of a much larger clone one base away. The CDR3 loop is CANSQDYVGYTF. DNA of the CDR3: TGCGCCAACAGCCAAGATTACGTTGGCTACACCTTC. The chain uses TRBV4-1 and TRBJ1-2; D ambiguous. CDR1 and CDR2 (germline): MGHRA, YSYEKL. The CDR3 loop spans 12 amino acids.

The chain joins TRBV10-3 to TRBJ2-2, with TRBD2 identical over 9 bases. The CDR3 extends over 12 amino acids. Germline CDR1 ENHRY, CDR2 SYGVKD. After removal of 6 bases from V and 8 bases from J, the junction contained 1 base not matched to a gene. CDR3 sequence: CAISLAGGELFF. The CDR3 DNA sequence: TGTGCCATCAGCCTAGCGGGGGGGGAGCTGTTTTTT.

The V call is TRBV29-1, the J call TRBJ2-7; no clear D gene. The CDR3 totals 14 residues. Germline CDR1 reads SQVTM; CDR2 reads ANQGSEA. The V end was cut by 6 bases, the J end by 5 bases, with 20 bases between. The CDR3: CSVAGPDLVNEQYF. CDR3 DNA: TGCAGCGTGGCCGGACCCGACTTAGTAAACGAGCAGTACTTC.

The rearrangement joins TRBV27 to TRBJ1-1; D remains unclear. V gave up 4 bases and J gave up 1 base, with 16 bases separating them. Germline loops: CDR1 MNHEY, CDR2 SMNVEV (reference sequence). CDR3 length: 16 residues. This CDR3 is CASSSRRAAGNTEAFF. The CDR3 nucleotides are TGTGCCAGCAGTTCTAGAAGGGCGGCGGGGAACACTGAAGCTTTCTTT.

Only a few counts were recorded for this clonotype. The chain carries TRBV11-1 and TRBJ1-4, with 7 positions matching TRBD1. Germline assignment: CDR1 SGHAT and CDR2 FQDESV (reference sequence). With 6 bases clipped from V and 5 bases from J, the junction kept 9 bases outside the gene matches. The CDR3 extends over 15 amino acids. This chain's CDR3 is CASRRQGGDNEKLFF. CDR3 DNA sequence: TGTGCCAGCAGACGCCAGGGGGGCGACAATGAAAAACTGTTTTTT.

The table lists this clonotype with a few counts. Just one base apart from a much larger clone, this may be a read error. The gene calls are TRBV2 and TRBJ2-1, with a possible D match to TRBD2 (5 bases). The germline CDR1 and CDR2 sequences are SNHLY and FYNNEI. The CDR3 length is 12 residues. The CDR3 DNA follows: TGTGCCAGCAGGGCCGACTACAATAAGCAGTTCTTC. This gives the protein CASRADYNKQFF.

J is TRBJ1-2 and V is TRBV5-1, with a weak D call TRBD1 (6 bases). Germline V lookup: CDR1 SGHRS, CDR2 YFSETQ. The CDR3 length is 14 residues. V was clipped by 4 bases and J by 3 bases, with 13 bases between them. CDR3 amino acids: CASSAQGPDYGYTF. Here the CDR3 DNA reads TGCGCCAGCAGCGCACAGGGTCCGGACTATGGCTACACCTTC.

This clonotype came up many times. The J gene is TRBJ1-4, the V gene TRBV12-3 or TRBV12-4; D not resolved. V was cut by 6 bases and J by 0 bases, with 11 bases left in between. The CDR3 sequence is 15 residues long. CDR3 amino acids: CASSLVQATNEKLFF. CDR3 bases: TGTGCCAGCAGCCTCGTTCAGGCAACTAATGAAAAACTGTTTTTT.

CDR3 amino acids: CASSLAGDRETQYF. CDR3 DNA sequence: TGTGCCAGCAGTTTAGCGGGGGATCGGGAGACCCAGTACTTC. This sequence joins TRBV27 and TRBJ2-5, with TRBD2 matching over 7 bases. CDR3 size: 14 residues. V trimming: 2 bases; J trimming: 5 bases; junction bases outside the gene matches: 5. CDR1 and CDR2 (germline): MNHEY, SMNVEV (reference sequence).

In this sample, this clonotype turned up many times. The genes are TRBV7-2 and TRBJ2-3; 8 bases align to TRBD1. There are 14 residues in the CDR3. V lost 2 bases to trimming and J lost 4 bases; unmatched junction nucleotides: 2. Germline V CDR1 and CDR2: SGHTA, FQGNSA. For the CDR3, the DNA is TGTGCCAGCAGCTTACACAGGGGGTCAGATACGCAGTATTTT. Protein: CASSLHRGSDTQYF.

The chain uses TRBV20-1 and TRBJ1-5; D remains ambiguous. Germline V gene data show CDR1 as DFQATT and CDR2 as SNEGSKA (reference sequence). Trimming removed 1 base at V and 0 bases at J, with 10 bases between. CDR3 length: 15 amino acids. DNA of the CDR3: TGCAGTGCTAGAGTAGTGACTAATAGCAATCAGCCCCAGCATTTT. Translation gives CSARVVTNSNQPQHF.

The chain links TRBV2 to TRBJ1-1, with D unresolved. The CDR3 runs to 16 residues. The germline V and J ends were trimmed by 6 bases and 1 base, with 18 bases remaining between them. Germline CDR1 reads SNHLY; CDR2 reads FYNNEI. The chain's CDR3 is CASSPLPGRSNTEAFF. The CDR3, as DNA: TGTGCCAGCAGCCCACTACCTGGGAGGTCGAACACTGAAGCTTTCTTT.

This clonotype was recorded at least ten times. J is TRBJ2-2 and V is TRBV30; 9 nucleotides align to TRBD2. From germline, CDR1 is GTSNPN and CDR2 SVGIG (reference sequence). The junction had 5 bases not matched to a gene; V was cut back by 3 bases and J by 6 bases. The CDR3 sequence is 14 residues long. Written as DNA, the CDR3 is TGTGCCTGGAGCGGGACTAGCTTCCCCGGGGAGCTGTTTTTT. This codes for CAWSGTSFPGELFF.

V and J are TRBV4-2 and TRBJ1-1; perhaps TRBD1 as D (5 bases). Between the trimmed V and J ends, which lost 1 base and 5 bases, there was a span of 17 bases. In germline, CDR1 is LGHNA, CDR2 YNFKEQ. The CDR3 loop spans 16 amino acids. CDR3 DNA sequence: TGTGCCAGCAGCCAAGTTGGGGTAGGGGTGGGGACTGAAGCTTTCTTT. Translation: CASSQVGVGVGTEAFF.

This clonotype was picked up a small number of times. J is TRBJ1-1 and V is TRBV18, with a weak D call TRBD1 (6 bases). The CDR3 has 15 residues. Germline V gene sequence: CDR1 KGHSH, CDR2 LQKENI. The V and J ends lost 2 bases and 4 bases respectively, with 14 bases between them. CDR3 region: CASSPRGLGSTEAFF. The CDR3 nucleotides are TGTGCCAGCTCACCAAGGGGGTTGGGGAGCACTGAAGCTTTCTTT.

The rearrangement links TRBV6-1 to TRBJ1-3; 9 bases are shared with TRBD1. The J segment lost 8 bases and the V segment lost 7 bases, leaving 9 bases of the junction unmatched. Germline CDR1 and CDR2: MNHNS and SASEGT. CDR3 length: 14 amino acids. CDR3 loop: CASIHPGQGDTIYF. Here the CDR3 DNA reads TGTGCCAGCATACACCCGGGACAGGGAGACACCATATATTTT.

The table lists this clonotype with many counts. CDR3 DNA: TGTGCCAGCAGCTTGATAGGGTATAGCAATCAGCCCCAGCATTTT. As protein: CASSLIGYSNQPQHF. The V gene is TRBV7-2, the J gene TRBJ1-5; no reliable D call. Germline lookup yields CDR1 SGHTA and CDR2 FQGNSA. This CDR3 contains 15 residues. V was shortened by 3 bases and J by 0 bases, with 9 bases between the two germline ends.

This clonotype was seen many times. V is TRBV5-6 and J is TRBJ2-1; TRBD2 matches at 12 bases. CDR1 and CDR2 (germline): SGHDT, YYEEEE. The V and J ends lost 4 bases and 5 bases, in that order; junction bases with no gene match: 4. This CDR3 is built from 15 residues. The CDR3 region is CASSPGTSGHNEQFF. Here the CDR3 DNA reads TGTGCCAGCAGCCCCGGGACTAGCGGGCACAATGAGCAGTTCTTC.

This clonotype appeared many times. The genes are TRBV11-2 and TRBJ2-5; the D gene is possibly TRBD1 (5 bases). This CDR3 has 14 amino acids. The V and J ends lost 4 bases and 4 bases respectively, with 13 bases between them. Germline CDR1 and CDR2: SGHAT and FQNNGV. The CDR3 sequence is CASSSTVPGETQYF. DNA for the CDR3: TGTGCCAGCAGCTCGACAGTGCCCGGAGAGACCCAGTACTTC.

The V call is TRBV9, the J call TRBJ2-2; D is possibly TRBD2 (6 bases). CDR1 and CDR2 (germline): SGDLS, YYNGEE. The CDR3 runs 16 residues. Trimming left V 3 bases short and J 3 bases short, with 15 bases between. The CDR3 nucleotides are TGTGCCAGCAGCGCCCTGCTAGCGAGAGACACCGGGGAGCTGTTTTTT. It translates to CASSALLARDTGELFF.

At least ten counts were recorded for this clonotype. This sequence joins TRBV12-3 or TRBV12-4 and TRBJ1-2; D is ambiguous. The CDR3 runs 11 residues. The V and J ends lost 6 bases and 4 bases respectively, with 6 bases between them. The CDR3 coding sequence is TGTGCCAGCAGGAGGGCCTATGGCTACACCTTC. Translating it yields CASRRAYGYTF.

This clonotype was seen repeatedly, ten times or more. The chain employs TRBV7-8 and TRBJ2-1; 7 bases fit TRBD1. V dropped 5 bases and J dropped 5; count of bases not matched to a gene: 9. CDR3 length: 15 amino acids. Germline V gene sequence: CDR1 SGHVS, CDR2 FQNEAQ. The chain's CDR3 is CASSPRDSPNNEQFF. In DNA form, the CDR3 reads TGTGCCAGCAGCCCCCGGGACAGTCCCAACAATGAGCAGTTCTTC.

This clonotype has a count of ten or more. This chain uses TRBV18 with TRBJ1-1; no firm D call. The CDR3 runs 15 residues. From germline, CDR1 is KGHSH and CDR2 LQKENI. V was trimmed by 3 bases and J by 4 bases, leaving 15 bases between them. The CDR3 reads CASSPSPGRGTEAFF. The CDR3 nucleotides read TGTGCCAGCTCACCCAGCCCTGGTCGCGGCACTGAAGCTTTCTTT.

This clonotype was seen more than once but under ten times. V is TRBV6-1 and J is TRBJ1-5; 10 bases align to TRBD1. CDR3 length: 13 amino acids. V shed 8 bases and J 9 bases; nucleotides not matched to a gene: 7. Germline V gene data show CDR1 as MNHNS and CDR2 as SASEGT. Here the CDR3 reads CASGDRGKGPQHF. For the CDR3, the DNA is TGTGCCAGCGGGGACAGGGGAAAAGGGCCCCAGCATTTT.

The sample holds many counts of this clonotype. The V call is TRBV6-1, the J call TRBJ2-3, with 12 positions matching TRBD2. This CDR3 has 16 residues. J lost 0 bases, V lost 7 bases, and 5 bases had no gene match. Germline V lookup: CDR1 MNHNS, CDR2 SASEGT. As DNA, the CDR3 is TGTGCCAGCAAAACCGGGACTAGCGGGAGCACAGATACGCAGTATTTT. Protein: CASKTGTSGSTDTQYF.

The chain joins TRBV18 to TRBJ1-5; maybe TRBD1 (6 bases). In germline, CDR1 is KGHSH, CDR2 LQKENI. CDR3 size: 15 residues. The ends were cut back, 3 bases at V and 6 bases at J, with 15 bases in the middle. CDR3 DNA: TGTGCCAGCTCACCGAAATACAGGGAGAGTCAGCCCCAGCATTTT. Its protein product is CASSPKYRESQPQHF.

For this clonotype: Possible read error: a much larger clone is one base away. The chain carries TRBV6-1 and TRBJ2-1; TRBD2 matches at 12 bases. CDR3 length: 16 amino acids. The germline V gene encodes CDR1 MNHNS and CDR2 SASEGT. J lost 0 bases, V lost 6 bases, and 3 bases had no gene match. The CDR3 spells CASRSTSGSSYNEQFF. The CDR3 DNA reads TGTGCCAGCAGGTCGACTAGCGGGAGCTCCTACAATGAGCAGTTCTTC.

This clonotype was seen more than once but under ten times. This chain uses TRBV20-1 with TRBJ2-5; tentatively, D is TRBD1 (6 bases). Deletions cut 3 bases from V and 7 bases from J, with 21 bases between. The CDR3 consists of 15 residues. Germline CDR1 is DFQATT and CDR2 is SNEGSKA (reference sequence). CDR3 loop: CSASNTGTLGVTQYF. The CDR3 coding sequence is TGCAGTGCTAGTAATACAGGGACCCTTGGGGTGACCCAGTACTTC.

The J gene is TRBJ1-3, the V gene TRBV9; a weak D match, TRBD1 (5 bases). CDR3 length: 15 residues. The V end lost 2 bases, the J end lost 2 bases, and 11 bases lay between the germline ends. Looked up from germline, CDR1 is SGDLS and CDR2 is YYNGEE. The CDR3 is CASSVSGGTGNTIYF. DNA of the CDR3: TGTGCCAGCAGCGTTTCCGGGGGTACTGGAAACACCATATATTTT.

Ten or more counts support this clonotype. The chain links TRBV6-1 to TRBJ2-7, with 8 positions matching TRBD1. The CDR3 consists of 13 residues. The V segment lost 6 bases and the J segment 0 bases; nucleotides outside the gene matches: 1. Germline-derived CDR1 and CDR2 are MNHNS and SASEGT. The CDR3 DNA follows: TGTGCCAGCAGGGACAGGGCCTCCTACGAGCAGTACTTC. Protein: CASRDRASYEQYF.